These T cell receptor beta chains were read from a single sample in a study of blood T cells in healthy people across ages. TCRdb redid the calling of the 5' RACE reads with MiXCR, one entry per CDR3 protein. Of 850,000 to 1,100,000 distinct CDR3 sequences in the sample, 30% to 40% were seen once. Sequenced sample: blood. The receptors were gathered from a man aged 18 to 35 in good health. Each CDR3 is given with its conserved first and last residue.

J gene: TRBJ1-5
V gene: TRBV12-3/TRBV12-4
CDR3 length: 14
CDR3 protein: CASNLGGGRQPQHF

J gene: TRBJ1-3
V gene: TRBV29-1
CDR3 length: 12
CDR3 protein: CSVEDLDRSLYF

J gene: TRBJ2-3
V gene: TRBV7-2
CDR3 length: 14
CDR3 protein: CASSVGENSDTQYF

J gene: TRBJ2-2
V gene: TRBV6-5
CDR3 length: 14
CDR3 protein: CASTVTRLSGELFF

J gene: TRBJ1-2
V gene: TRBV2
CDR3 length: 13
CDR3 protein: CASSDDGGLGYTF

J gene: TRBJ1-1
V gene: TRBV12-5
CDR3 length: 18
CDR3 protein: CASGLVPKGEIMNTEAFF

J gene: TRBJ2-2
V gene: TRBV12-5
CDR3 length: 16
CDR3 protein: CASGLVIQGNTGELFF

J gene: TRBJ1-6
V gene: TRBV6-2/TRBV6-3
CDR3 length: 17
CDR3 protein: CASRRRRPSSYNSPLHF

J gene: TRBJ2-1
V gene: TRBV6-2/TRBV6-3
CDR3 length: 14
CDR3 protein: CASSLLAGNNEQFF

J gene: TRBJ1-5
V gene: TRBV20-1
CDR3 length: 15
CDR3 protein: CSASRQYKSNQPQHF

J gene: TRBJ2-1
V gene: TRBV6-2/TRBV6-3
CDR3 length: 14
CDR3 protein: CASRRGRSYNEQFF

J gene: TRBJ2-5
V gene: TRBV6-2/TRBV6-3
CDR3 length: 16
CDR3 protein: CASSFDGQELQETQYF

J gene: TRBJ2-7
V gene: TRBV27
CDR3 length: 15
CDR3 protein: CASSASGGSSYEQYF

J gene: TRBJ2-7
V gene: TRBV20-1
CDR3 length: 14
CDR3 protein: CSANHPGNTYEQYF

J gene: TRBJ1-6
V gene: TRBV6-1
CDR3 length: 15
CDR3 protein: CASSELEGYLSPLHF

J gene: TRBJ2-3
V gene: TRBV5-6
CDR3 length: 16
CDR3 protein: CASSLGGLAGDHTQYF

J gene: TRBJ2-6
V gene: TRBV12-3/TRBV12-4
CDR3 length: 19
CDR3 protein: CASSLGGQPSYSGANVLTF

J gene: TRBJ2-3
V gene: TRBV15
CDR3 length: 14
CDR3 protein: CATTVSLGTDTQYF

J gene: TRBJ2-3
V gene: TRBV6-5
CDR3 length: 15
CDR3 protein: CADSRWTSLTDTQYF

J gene: TRBJ1-2
V gene: TRBV20-1
CDR3 length: 14
CDR3 protein: CSAIPGGGYYGYTF

J gene: TRBJ1-2
V gene: TRBV7-9
CDR3 length: 16
CDR3 protein: CASSLHGPTQNYGYTF

J gene: TRBJ2-4
V gene: TRBV4-3
CDR3 length: 16
CDR3 protein: CASSQEKTSGGNIQYF

J gene: TRBJ2-2
V gene: TRBV4-3
CDR3 length: 14
CDR3 protein: CASSQGVQGPKLFF

J gene: TRBJ2-3
V gene: TRBV7-2
CDR3 length: 17
CDR3 protein: CASSLRLAQGGTDTQYF

J gene: TRBJ1-1
V gene: TRBV20-1
CDR3 length: 14
CDR3 protein: CSARYRAANPEAFF

J gene: TRBJ1-1
V gene: TRBV10-3
CDR3 length: 15
CDR3 protein: CAVSRMSSKIPEAFF

J gene: TRBJ1-2
V gene: TRBV27
CDR3 length: 15
CDR3 protein: CASNRHTGQSYGYTF